This T cell receptor (beta chain) appears in the sequencing data of a study of cytomegalovirus exposure and HLA in healthy donors. PCR primers comprised 60 Vbeta and 13 Jbeta primers. Generated by immunoSEQ multiplex PCR, the TCRdb table keeps only in-frame clones and is missing some. The data show over 50,000 clones, about 80% seen once. All donors participated as healthy donors of bone marrow. Remarks on this clone: A read error may produce the germline difference seen at one junction end.

The sequencing input was PBMCs. The sequence was obtained from a middle-aged man in good health and CMV-seronegative.

CDR3 bases: TGTGCCAGCAGCTTATCTGGCAACAATCAGCCCCAGCATTTT. It codes for CASSLSGNNQPQHF. The genes are TRBV28 and TRBJ1-5; D is unclear. This CDR3 region has 14 residues. The V gene's germline CDR1 is MDHEN and CDR2 SYDVKM.